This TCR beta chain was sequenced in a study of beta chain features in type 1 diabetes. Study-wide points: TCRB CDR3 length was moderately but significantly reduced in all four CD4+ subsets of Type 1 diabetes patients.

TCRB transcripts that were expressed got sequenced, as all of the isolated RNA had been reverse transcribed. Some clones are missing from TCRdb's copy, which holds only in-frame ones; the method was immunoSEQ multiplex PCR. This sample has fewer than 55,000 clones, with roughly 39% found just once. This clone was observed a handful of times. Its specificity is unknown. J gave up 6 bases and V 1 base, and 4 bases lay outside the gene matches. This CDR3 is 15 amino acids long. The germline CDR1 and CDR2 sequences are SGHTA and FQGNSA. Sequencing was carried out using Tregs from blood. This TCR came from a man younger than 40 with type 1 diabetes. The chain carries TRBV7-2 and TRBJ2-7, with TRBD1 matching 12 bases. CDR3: CASSLDGTGGREQYF. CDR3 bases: TGTGCCAGCAGCTTAGACGGGACAGGGGGCCGCGAGCAGTACTTC.